This TCR beta chain was captured in a study of metastatic and nonmetastatic thyroid tumors. Study in general: Repertoires from blood and tumor or nodule tissue of malignant and benign thyroid patients were compared.

TCRdb re-called clones via MiXCR from the PCR reads. Seen here are tens of thousands of clones, approximately 13% observed once, and the top ten hold over 7.5%. CDR1 and CDR2 (germline): SGHRS, YFSETQ. This CDR3 contains 15 residues. Trimming at V came to 4 bases and at J to 5 bases, leaving 7 bases not matched to a gene. The entire patient cohort was treatment-naive prior to thyroid surgery. The V call is TRBV5-1, the J call TRBJ2-5, with 11 positions matching TRBD2. The sequence came from a female donor with papillary thyroid cancer or a benign thyroid nodule (not recorded which). Some clones in this sample may be carry-over from other donors' samples. The sequencing input was blood. This CDR3 is CASSRVLAGEETQYF. In DNA form, the CDR3 reads TGCGCCAGCAGCCGCGTACTAGCGGGAGAGGAGACCCAGTACTTC.